This is a list of T cell receptor beta chains from one sample in a study of identical twins. TCRdb reprocessed the 5' RACE reads via MiXCR and lists one record per CDR3 protein. The sample holds some 440,000 distinct CDR3 sequences, 20% to 25% seen once. These data were likewise used in another study, on T cells expressing NK-cell markers.

Sequencing was done on a sample of CD4+ T cells sorted from blood. The receptors come from a woman younger than 30 in good health. Both conserved end residues are trimmed from each CDR3.

V: TRBV7-3
J: TRBJ1-1
CDR3: ASSDSQGGNTEAF

V: TRBV5-1
J: TRBJ2-1
CDR3: ASSLGGAYNEQF

V: TRBV20-1
J: TRBJ2-1
CDR3: SARDIQRGGAQF

V: TRBV20-1
J: TRBJ2-1
CDR3: SAIDGLAGGVDEQF

V: TRBV12-3/TRBV12-4
J: TRBJ1-3
CDR3: ASSRYSGGGEGNTIY

V: TRBV10-3
J: TRBJ1-2
CDR3: AISESAGSHGYT

V: TRBV10-3
J: TRBJ1-5
CDR3: AISASLGNQPQH

V: TRBV11-2
J: TRBJ2-2
CDR3: ASSLEGRVRGELF

V: TRBV6-1
J: TRBJ2-7
CDR3: ASSARGKEYEQY

V: TRBV20-1
J: TRBJ2-1
CDR3: SARRASGRTNEQF

V: TRBV20-1
J: TRBJ2-3
CDR3: SARSLSLREY

V: TRBV7-2
J: TRBJ1-1
CDR3: ASSFTEGTEAF

V: TRBV12-3/TRBV12-4
J: TRBJ2-4
CDR3: ASSPTSGRALAKNIQY

V: TRBV10-3
J: TRBJ2-7
CDR3: AISDPGQSSYEQY

V: TRBV21-1
J: TRBJ2-7
CDR3: ASPDRGPWGYEQY

V: TRBV11-2
J: TRBJ2-3
CDR3: ASRIGQGVTVDTQY